This T cell receptor (beta chain) was recorded in a study of control samples from healthy donors and cancer patients. CDR1 is SGDLS and CDR2 is YYNGEE in the germline V gene. The V gene lost 4 bases and the J gene lost 7 bases, with 12 bases spanning the gap. CDR3 length: 14 amino acids. The table came from immunoSEQ multiplex PCR; TCRdb's copy has only in-frame clones and leaves some out. The sample consists of 25,000 or so clones, 65% to 90% of them appearing once. This TCR came from a woman aged 55-69 years with head and neck cancer. This chain uses TRBV9 with TRBJ1-6, with TRBD1 as a possible D gene (5 bases). The sequenced sample consisted of PBMCs. In nucleotides, the CDR3 is TGTGCCAGCAGCAGGGGCTGGGGCAATTCACCCCTCCACTTT. Protein: CASSRGWGNSPLHF.